This is a list of T cell receptor beta chains from one sample in a study of blood T cell repertoires in COVID-19. Here immunoSEQ multiplex PCR was the method, and the copy in TCRdb shows in-frame clones only, minus some. The sample lists some 200,000 clones, just under 90% occurring once. The sample taken for sequencing was peripheral blood. These receptors were collected from a man between 18 and 29 years old with active or convalescent COVID-19. Each CDR3 is given with its conserved first and last residue. Each record gives: D gene, V gene, CDR3 protein. The D gene is left open where the match is weak.

d_gene: TRBD1; v_gene: TRBV6-5; CDR3aa: CASSPPGQGEGYTF
d_gene: .; v_gene: TRBV5-1; CDR3aa: CASRQNTEAFF
d_gene: .; v_gene: TRBV4-1; CDR3aa: CASSPLGGFGELFF
d_gene: .; v_gene: TRBV7-9; CDR3aa: CAVSEAQAKNIQYF
d_gene: .; v_gene: TRBV28; CDR3aa: CASSLNPGTHLDHGYTF
d_gene: TRBD1; v_gene: TRBV28; CDR3aa: CASSPTGQDYGYTF
d_gene: .; v_gene: TRBV2; CDR3aa: CASRAQGGGEKLFF
d_gene: .; v_gene: TRBV28; CDR3aa: CASSLWKDSQANYGYTF
d_gene: .; v_gene: TRBV6-5; CDR3aa: CASSYLSGEKLFF
d_gene: TRBD1; v_gene: TRBV3-1/TRBV3-2; CDR3aa: CASAVGDRAPPLHF
d_gene: .; v_gene: TRBV7-6; CDR3aa: CASSFIPAGSLIMNTEAFF
d_gene: .; v_gene: TRBV6-5; CDR3aa: CASSYPGQSDTQYF
d_gene: TRBD2; v_gene: TRBV29-1; CDR3aa: CSSRGDEQFF
d_gene: TRBD2; v_gene: TRBV24-1; CDR3aa: CATSDLGAGAYEQFF
d_gene: TRBD1; v_gene: TRBV28; CDR3aa: CASSLYGTVKTEAFF
d_gene: .; v_gene: TRBV29-1; CDR3aa: CSAAGGWGMNTEAFF
d_gene: .; v_gene: TRBV5-6; CDR3aa: CASSLVSLAARNYGYTF
d_gene: TRBD2; v_gene: TRBV27; CDR3aa: CASSPGTRGTDTQYF
d_gene: TRBD1; v_gene: TRBV27; CDR3aa: CASSLRTQGVYGYTF
d_gene: TRBD1; v_gene: TRBV15; CDR3aa: CATSSRTLSGTEAYEQYF
d_gene: .; v_gene: TRBV7-8; CDR3aa: CASSSGVASNQPQHF
d_gene: .; v_gene: TRBV5-6; CDR3aa: CASSLFRATSTEAFF
d_gene: .; v_gene: TRBV5-1; CDR3aa: CASSLAPQAPQHF
d_gene: TRBD1; v_gene: TRBV18; CDR3aa: CASSPTTGGRNEQFF
d_gene: TRBD1; v_gene: TRBV19; CDR3aa: CASSIDPRTGSSYNEQFF
d_gene: .; v_gene: TRBV10-3; CDR3aa: CAIRDGQAGEQFF
d_gene: .; v_gene: TRBV5-1; CDR3aa: CASSSGTLVTEAFF
d_gene: .; v_gene: TRBV6-5; CDR3aa: CASSHGRYTEAFF
d_gene: TRBD2; v_gene: TRBV7-2; CDR3aa: CASSLELAGGNEQYF
d_gene: TRBD1; v_gene: TRBV18; CDR3aa: CASSLLDRDTEAFF
d_gene: .; v_gene: TRBV6-6; CDR3aa: CASSYEVSYEQYF
d_gene: .; v_gene: TRBV19; CDR3aa: CASSIEGGLTEAFF
d_gene: .; v_gene: TRBV9; CDR3aa: CASSVVTANYGYTF
d_gene: .; v_gene: TRBV19; CDR3aa: CASSIAETYNEQFF
d_gene: TRBD2; v_gene: TRBV7-8; CDR3aa: CASSLRTSSYEQYF
d_gene: .; v_gene: TRBV3-1/TRBV3-2; CDR3aa: CASSQDPTREAFF
d_gene: .; v_gene: TRBV5-1; CDR3aa: CASSEGHLGSEAFF
d_gene: .; v_gene: TRBV28; CDR3aa: CASLGRPGGYTF
d_gene: .; v_gene: TRBV7-2; CDR3aa: CASSSSPGFQGYTF
d_gene: TRBD1; v_gene: TRBV7-6; CDR3aa: CASSPSGTGGLDEQFF
d_gene: .; v_gene: TRBV5-1; CDR3aa: CASSLGQNYGYTF
d_gene: TRBD1; v_gene: TRBV13; CDR3aa: CASSFRTGNEKLFF
d_gene: .; v_gene: TRBV9; CDR3aa: CASDIGVSGANVLTF
d_gene: TRBD1; v_gene: TRBV23-1; CDR3aa: CASSPLDRVSLDTEAFF
d_gene: TRBD2; v_gene: TRBV27; CDR3aa: CASSFSGSPYEQYF
d_gene: .; v_gene: TRBV3-1/TRBV3-2; CDR3aa: CASSQEFNWASTDTQYF
d_gene: .; v_gene: TRBV12-3/TRBV12-4; CDR3aa: CAILSELYGYTF
d_gene: .; v_gene: TRBV24-1; CDR3aa: CATSDRFDSYGYTF
d_gene: .; v_gene: TRBV11-3; CDR3aa: CASSQRRTLYNEQFF
d_gene: TRBD1; v_gene: TRBV29-1; CDR3aa: CSASGGQGWTEAFF
d_gene: TRBD1; v_gene: TRBV19; CDR3aa: CASDGGGTGYTGELFF